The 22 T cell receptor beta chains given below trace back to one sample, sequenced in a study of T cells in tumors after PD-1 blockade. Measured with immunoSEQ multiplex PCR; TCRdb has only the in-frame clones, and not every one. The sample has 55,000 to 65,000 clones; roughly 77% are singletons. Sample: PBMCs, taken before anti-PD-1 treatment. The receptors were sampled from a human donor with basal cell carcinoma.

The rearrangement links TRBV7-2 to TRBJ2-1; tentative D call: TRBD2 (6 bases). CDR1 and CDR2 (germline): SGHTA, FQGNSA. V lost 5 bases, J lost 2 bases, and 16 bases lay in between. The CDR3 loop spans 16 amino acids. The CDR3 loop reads CASSPPGVPTYNEQFF. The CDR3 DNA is TGTGCCAGCAGCCCTCCGGGGGTCCCAACCTACAATGAGCAGTTCTTC.

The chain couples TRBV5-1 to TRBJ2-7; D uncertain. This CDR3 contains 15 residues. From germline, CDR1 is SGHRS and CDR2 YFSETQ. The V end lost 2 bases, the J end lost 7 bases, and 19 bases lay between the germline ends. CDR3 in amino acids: CASSFSFGSLWEQYF. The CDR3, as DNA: TGCGCCAGCAGCTTCTCTTTTGGTAGTTTATGGGAGCAGTACTTC.

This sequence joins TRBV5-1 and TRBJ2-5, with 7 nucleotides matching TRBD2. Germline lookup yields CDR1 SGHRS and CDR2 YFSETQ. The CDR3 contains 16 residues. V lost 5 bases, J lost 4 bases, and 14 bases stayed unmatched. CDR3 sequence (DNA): TGCGCCAGCAGTTTCCCGGAAGGGCGGGGGTTAGAGACCCAGTACTTC. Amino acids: CASSFPEGRGLETQYF.

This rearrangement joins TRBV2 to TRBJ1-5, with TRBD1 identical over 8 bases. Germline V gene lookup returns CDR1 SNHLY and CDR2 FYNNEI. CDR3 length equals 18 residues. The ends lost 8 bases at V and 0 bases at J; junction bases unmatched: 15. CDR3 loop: CASGMDFTGGDSNQPQHF. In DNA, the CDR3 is TGTGCCAGCGGGATGGATTTTACAGGGGGAGATAGCAATCAGCCCCAGCATTTT.

The chain's CDR3 is CASSSDRGNTEKLFF. The CDR3 region has the DNA TGTGCCAGCTCATCAGATCGGGGCAACACAGAAAAACTGTTTTTT. The chain couples TRBV18 to TRBJ1-4, with D possibly matching TRBD1 (5 bases). V was shortened by 5 bases and J by 8 bases, with 18 bases between the two germline ends. CDR3 length: 15 amino acids. Germline V gene sequence: CDR1 KGHSH, CDR2 LQKENI.

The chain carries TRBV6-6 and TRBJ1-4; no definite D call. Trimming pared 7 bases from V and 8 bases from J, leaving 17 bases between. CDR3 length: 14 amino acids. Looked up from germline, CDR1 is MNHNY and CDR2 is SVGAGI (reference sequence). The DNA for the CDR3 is TGTGCCAGCACCTTCCCGGGGATTGGGGAAAAACTGTTTTTT. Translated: CASTFPGIGEKLFF.

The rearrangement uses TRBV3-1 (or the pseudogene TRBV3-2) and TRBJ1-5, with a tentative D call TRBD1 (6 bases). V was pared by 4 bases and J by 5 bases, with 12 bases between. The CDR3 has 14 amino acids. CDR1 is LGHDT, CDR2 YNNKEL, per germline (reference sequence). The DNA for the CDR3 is TGTGCCAGCAGCCCATACAGGGACCATCAGCCCCAGCATTTT. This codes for CASSPYRDHQPQHF.

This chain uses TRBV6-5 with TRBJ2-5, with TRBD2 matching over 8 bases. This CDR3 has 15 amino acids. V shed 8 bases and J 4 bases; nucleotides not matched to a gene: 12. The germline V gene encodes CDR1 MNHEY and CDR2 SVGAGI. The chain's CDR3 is CASSREGLEGETQYF. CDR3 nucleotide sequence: TGTGCCAGCTCCCGAGAGGGACTAGAGGGAGAGACCCAGTACTTC.

This CDR3 is CASSEVSGGYTF. The DNA for the CDR3 is TGTGCCAGTAGTGAGGTCTCAGGTGGCTACACCTTC. The rearrangement joins TRBV19 to TRBJ1-2; D gene ambiguous. The germline V and J ends were trimmed by 5 bases and 7 bases, with 11 bases remaining between them. Per germline, CDR1 LNHDA and CDR2 SQIVND (reference sequence). This CDR3 is 12 amino acids long.

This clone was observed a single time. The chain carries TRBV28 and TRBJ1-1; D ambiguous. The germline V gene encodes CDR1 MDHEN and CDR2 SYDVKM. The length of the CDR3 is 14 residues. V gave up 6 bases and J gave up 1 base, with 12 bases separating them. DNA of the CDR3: TGTGCCAGCAGAGCAGGAAATTCGAACACTGAAGCTTTCTTT. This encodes CASRAGNSNTEAFF.

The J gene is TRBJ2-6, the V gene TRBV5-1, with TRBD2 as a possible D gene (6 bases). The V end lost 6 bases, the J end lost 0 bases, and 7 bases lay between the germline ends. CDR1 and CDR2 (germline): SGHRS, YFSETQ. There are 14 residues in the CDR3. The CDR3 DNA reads TGCGCCAGCACGGGGGACTCTGGGGCCAACGTCCTGACTTTC. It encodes CASTGDSGANVLTF.

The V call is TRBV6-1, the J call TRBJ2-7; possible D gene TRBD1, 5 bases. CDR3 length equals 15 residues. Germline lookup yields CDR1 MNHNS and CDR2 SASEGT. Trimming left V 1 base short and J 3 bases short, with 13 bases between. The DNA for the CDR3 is TGTGCCAGCAGTGAAGGCAGGGATCCAGGCTACGAGCAGTACTTC. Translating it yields CASSEGRDPGYEQYF.

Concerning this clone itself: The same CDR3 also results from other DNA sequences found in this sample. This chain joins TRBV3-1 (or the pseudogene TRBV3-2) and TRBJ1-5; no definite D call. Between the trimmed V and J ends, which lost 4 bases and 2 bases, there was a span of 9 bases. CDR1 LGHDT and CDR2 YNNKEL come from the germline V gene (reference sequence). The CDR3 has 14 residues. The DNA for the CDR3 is TGTGCCAGCAGCCGGGATGTCGGCAATCAGCCCCAGCATTTT. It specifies CASSRDVGNQPQHF.

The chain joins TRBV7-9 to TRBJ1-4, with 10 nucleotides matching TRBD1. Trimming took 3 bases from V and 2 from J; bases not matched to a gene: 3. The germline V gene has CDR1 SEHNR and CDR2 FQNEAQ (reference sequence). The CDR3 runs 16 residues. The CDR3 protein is CASSFGQGGTNEKLFF. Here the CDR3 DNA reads TGTGCCAGCAGCTTCGGACAGGGGGGGACTAATGAAAAACTGTTTTTT. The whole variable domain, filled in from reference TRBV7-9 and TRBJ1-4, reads DTGVSQNPRHKITKRGQNVTFRCDPISEHNRLYWYRQTLGQGPEFLTYFQNEAQLEKSRLLSDRFSAERPKGSFSTLEIQRTEQGDSAMYLCASSFGQGGTNEKLFFGSGTQLSVL.

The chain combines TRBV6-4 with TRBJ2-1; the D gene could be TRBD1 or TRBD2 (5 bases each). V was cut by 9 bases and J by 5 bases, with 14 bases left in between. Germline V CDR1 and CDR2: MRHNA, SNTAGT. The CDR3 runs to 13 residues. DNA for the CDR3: TGTGCCAGTAGCCGGGACCTGAACAATGAGCAGTTCTTC. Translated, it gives CASSRDLNNEQFF.

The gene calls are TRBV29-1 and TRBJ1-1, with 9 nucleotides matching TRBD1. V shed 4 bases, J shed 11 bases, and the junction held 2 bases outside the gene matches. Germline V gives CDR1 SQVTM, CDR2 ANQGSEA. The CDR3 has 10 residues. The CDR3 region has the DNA TGCAGCGTTGGACAGGGGGGGGCTTTCTTT. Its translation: CSVGQGGAFF.

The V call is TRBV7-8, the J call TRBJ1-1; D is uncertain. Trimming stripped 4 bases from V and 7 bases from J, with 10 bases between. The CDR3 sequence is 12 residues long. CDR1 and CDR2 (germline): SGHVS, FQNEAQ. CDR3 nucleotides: TGTGCCAGCAGCTCCGGCCGAATTGAAGCTTTCTTT. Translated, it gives CASSSGRIEAFF.

CDR3 in amino acids: CASSPSRGQETQYF. CDR3 coding DNA: TGTGCCAGCTCACCCTCGAGGGGCCAAGAGACCCAGTACTTC. The rearrangement joins TRBV18 to TRBJ2-5, with D perhaps matching TRBD1 or TRBD2 (5 bases each). The V end was cut by 3 bases, the J end by 1 base, with 9 bases between. Per the germline V gene, CDR1 is KGHSH and CDR2 is LQKENI. The CDR3 totals 14 residues. Based on the CDR3 plus reference TRBV18 and TRBJ2-5, the full variable domain is NAGVMQNPRHLVRRRGQEARLRCSPMKGHSHVYWYRQLPEEGLKFMVYLQKENIIDESGMPKERFSAEFPKEGPSILRIQQVVRGDSAAYFCASSPSRGQETQYFGPGTRLLVL.

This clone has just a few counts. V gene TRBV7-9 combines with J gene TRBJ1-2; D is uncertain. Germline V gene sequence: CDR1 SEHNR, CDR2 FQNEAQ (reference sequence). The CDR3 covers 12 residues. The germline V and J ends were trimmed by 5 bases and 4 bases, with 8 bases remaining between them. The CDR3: CASSPGTYGYTF. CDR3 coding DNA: TGTGCCAGCAGCCCGGGCACCTATGGCTACACCTTC.

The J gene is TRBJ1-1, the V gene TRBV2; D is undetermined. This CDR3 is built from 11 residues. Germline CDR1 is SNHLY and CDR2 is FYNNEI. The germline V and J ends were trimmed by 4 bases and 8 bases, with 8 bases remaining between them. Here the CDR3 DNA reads TGTGCCAGCAGTGTAGGCACAGAAGCTTTCTTT. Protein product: CASSVGTEAFF.

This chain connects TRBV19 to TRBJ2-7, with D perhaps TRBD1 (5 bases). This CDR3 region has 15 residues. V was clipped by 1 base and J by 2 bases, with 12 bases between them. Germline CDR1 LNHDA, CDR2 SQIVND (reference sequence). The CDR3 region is CASSIVDRPTYEQYF. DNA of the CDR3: TGTGCCAGTAGTATAGTTGACAGACCTACCTACGAGCAGTACTTC.

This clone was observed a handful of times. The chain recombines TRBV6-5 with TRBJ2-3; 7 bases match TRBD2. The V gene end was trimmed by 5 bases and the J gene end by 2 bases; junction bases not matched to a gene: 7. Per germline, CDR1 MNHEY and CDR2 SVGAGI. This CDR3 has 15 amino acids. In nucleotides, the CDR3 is TGTGCCAGCAGTAATAACGGGGGGATCACAGATACGCAGTATTTT. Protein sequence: CASSNNGGITDTQYF.